The table lists the clone carrying this TCR beta chain with many counts. Its antigen remains unidentified. Breast cancer patients provided tissue from their axillary draining lymph nodes. The data are from a study of breast tumors, draining lymph nodes, adjacent tissues. TCRdb independently ran MiXCR on the multiplex PCR reads; one entry per CDR3 protein. This table holds 270,000 or so distinct CDR3 sequences, over 25% found once. Study-level findings and limits: Data only fit, rather than demonstrated, lymph node origin of most tumor T cells.

Germline V gene data show CDR1 as MNHNY and CDR2 as SVGAGI (reference sequence). The CDR3 has 12 residues. The V end lost 5 bases, the J end lost 4 bases, and 8 bases lay between the germline ends. This receptor was identified in a female donor with breast cancer. Some clones in this sample may be carry-over from other donors' samples. The material sequenced was axillary lymph node tissue. The chain has TRBV6-6 and TRBJ1-2; TRBD1 is a possible D gene (5 bases). DNA of the CDR3: TGTGCCAGCAGTAGGGGTGCCTATGGCTACACCTTC. As protein: CASSRGAYGYTF.